The subject of this entry is one T cell receptor (beta chain). This clone was seen a handful of times. Its binding antigen is unknown. No base quality information exists; no much larger clone differs at one position. The healthy control group was made up of approximately 40 blood donors, and the Finnish Red Cross blood service supplied their buffy coats. All TCR-sequenced material derived from peripheral blood: patient blood samples and healthy donor buffy coats. Ficoll-Hypaque gradient centrifugation was used to isolate peripheral blood mononuclear cells. For the healthy controls, CD4+ cells were obtained from buffy coats by magnetic purification. The Gentra Puregene Cell and Tissue kit was used to extract genomic DNA, and a Qubit 2.0 fluorometer was used to measure the amount of genomic DNA. Clipping removes 6 bases from V and 11 bases from J, with 10 as the unmatched junction base count. The CDR3 starts with the cysteine, ends with the phenylalanine, and has 14 residues. This entry keeps only the CDR3 DNA: 42 bases, framed from base 1. The germline V gene supplies CDR1 SNHLY and CDR2 FYNNEI.

The immunoSEQ assay at survey resolution was used to sequence TCRbeta rearrangements from genomic DNA. The source study handled its data this way. In the TCR sequencing data, the smallest productive clonotype frequency that could be detected was 2.59 x 10-5. Analyses included only productive TCRbeta rearrangements, meaning complete and in-frame sequences. Sample clonality was computed as Simpson clonality in the immunoSEQ Analyzer version 3.0. Clones were grouped by frequency into very rare, small, medium, large (1-20%) or hyperexpanded (>20%) categories. OLGA 1.2.3 estimated generation probabilities, VDJtools produced V-gene circos plots, VDJdb was queried for specificities, and GLIPH identified CDR3 motifs. The table was pulled from immuneACCESS by TCRdb, which kept in-frame rearrangements only. Such tables lose some clones; where checked, under half of the loss comes from unresolved V genes, and the rest has no known cause. The D gene and trimming were derived from the DNA, and the V and J assignments and clone size from that table. The sample table records about 30,000 clones; roughly two thirds of these occur just once. About 0.45% of the sample is in the top ten clones.

This specimen belongs to a study of STAT5B mutations in CD4+ large granular lymphocyte leukemia (dated by TCRdb to 2022 to 2024). Concerning the study at large: Among the healthy controls, the CDR3 'QG' motif was associated with a particular HLA allele. The study compared the TCRbeta repertoires of patients with CD4+ T-cell large granular lymphocyte leukemia against those of healthy blood donors. Flow cytometry on FACSCanto II or FACSVerse confirmed that purified fractions exceeded 95% purity among lymphocytes. Here is what the overall study found, with its caveats: Each patient's main leukemic clonotypes were private, but around 27% of these clonotypes showed up at low frequency in the non-leukemic repertoires of other patients. TRBV06-family usage was enriched among the top patient clones (8/27) compared with healthy controls (2/35). Compared with healthy CD4+ repertoires, CD4-sorted patient repertoires appeared more clonal, and this difference remained even after the putative leukemic clones were removed. Data were not HLA-matched; higher clonality in CD4+ versus CD8+ T-LGLL could reflect the relatively small sample size.

This sequence originates from a human donor in good health. The chain employs TRBV2 and TRBJ1-4, with TRBD1 identical over 9 junction bases. Sequencing was performed on CD4+ T cells from blood buffy coats. The CDR3 is CASSLGQGGEKLFF. DNA sequence: TGTGCCAGCAGCCTGGGACAGGGTGGAGAGAAACTGTTTTTT.